The sample holds many counts of the clone carrying this T cell receptor (beta chain). Its antigen is unknown. Looked up from germline, CDR1 is DFQATT and CDR2 is SNEGSKA (reference sequence). The V and J ends lost 3 bases and 9 bases respectively, with 12 bases between them. There are 11 residues in the CDR3. This entry belongs to a study of T cells in Graves' hyperthyroidism and ophthalmopathy. Patients were excluded for uncontrolled infection, other autoimmune disease, pregnancy or lactation. Amplification targeted TCR beta CDR3 regions from RNA transcripts. In the first-round RT-PCR of the TCR CDR3, the HTBI primer set was used. MiXCR, run by TCRdb on the multiplex PCR reads, gives a single entry per CDR3 protein. The profile shows about 560,000 distinct CDR3 sequences, 12% to 15% of them singletons. Points from the study as a whole: A model of 13 V-J pairs discriminated ophthalmopathy from stable hyperthyroidism.

The sequence came from a woman between 35 and 50 years old with Graves' hyperthyroidism. The chain recombines TRBV20-1 with TRBJ2-7; the D gene could be TRBD1 or TRBD2 (6 bases each). Material for sequencing was blood. CDR3 amino acids: CSARVGGVQYF. Here the CDR3 DNA reads TGCAGTGCTAGGGTGGGGGGCGTGCAGTACTTC.